This passage covers 25 T cell receptor beta chains from one sample sequenced in a study of T cell repertoires in cytomegalovirus infection. TCRdb itself ran the reads through MiXCR, one entry per CDR3 protein. The table shows hundreds of thousands of distinct CDR3 sequences, with around 31% occurring only once. Which antigens these TCRs recognize remains unknown. The sequencing used cultured CD8+ T cells from PBMCs, collected from culture after CMV antigen stimulation. These receptors came from a human donor in good health (CMV status not recorded). Some clones in this sample may be carry-over from other donors' samples.

The rearrangement uses TRBV6-1 and TRBJ1-2; D call uncertain. V was cut by 5 bases and J by 2 bases, with 6 bases left in between. Germline V gene lookup returns CDR1 MNHNS and CDR2 SASEGT. CDR3 size: 12 residues. CDR3 loop: CASSPMNYGYTF. The CDR3 DNA follows: TGTGCCAGCAGTCCGATGAACTATGGCTACACCTTC.

This clonotype has a count of ten or more. The chain links TRBV7-8 to TRBJ2-7; D uncertain. The germline V and J ends were trimmed by 4 bases and 6 bases, with 16 bases remaining between them. The CDR3 loop spans 14 amino acids. The V gene's germline CDR1 is SGHVS and CDR2 FQNEAQ. The CDR3 spells CASSSPSPPLEQYV. Here the CDR3 DNA reads TGTGCCAGCAGCTCACCCAGTCCCCCTCTCGAGCAGTACGTC.

There are many counts of this clonotype. The rearrangement links TRBV19 to TRBJ1-2; D may be TRBD1 (6 bases). V lost 5 bases and J 0 bases, leaving 7 bases between the germline ends. The CDR3 length is 13 residues. Germline CDR1 and CDR2: LNHDA and SQIVND (reference sequence). CDR3: CASSGGANYGYTF. The CDR3 DNA reads as TGTGCCAGTAGTGGGGGCGCTAACTATGGCTACACCTTC.

V gene TRBV27 combines with J gene TRBJ1-1; D uncertain. The V end lost 5 bases, the J end lost 7 bases, and 8 bases lay between the germline ends. The CDR3 has 11 residues. Germline assignment: CDR1 MNHEY and CDR2 SMNVEV (reference sequence). CDR3 protein: CASSNGLEAFF. In DNA, the CDR3 is TGTGCCAGCAGTAATGGACTTGAAGCTTTCTTT.

This clonotype was recorded once. It may be a read error: a sequence one base away is much more abundant. This chain uses TRBV7-8 with TRBJ1-1, with no clear D. The CDR3 has 15 amino acids. Germline lookup yields CDR1 SGHVS and CDR2 FQNEAQ. Trimming took off 1 base at V and 4 bases at J, with 13 bases between the two ends. CDR3 coding DNA: TGTGCCAGCAGCTTAGGGTCCGAACGGAGCACTGAAGCTTTCTTT. It yields the protein CASSLGSERSTEAFF.

In this sample, this clonotype turned up a few times. The chain couples TRBV4-2 to TRBJ1-1; 7 bases align to TRBD1. The CDR3 totals 15 residues. The trim removed 0 bases at V and 5 bases at J, leaving 6 bases unmatched. Germline CDR1 LGHNA, CDR2 YNFKEQ. In DNA, the CDR3 is TGTGCCAGCAGCCAAGAAGGGGGCGGTGGGACTGAAGCTTTCTTT. Residues: CASSQEGGGGTEAFF.

The rearrangement links TRBV6-6 to TRBJ2-5, with TRBD2 identical over 10 bases. The CDR3 extends over 18 amino acids. The V segment lost 0 bases and the J segment 3 bases; nucleotides outside the gene matches: 10. Germline assignment: CDR1 MNHNY and CDR2 SVGAGI (reference sequence). The CDR3 here is CASSYSPPASGGEETQYF. The CDR3, as DNA: TGTGCCAGCAGTTACTCCCCCCCGGCTAGCGGGGGAGAAGAGACCCAGTACTTC.

The V gene is TRBV13, the J gene TRBJ2-7; TRBD2 matches at 9 bases. The CDR3 totals 16 residues. Germline-derived CDR1 and CDR2 are PRHDT and FYEKMQ (reference sequence). With 0 bases clipped from V and 4 bases from J, the junction kept 7 bases outside the gene matches. As DNA, the CDR3 is TGTGCCAGCAGCTTAGGCGGGGGCGGGGGGGCGTACGAGCAGTACTTC. Its protein product is CASSLGGGGGAYEQYF.

Turning to this clonotype: A single base separates this from a much larger clone, so it may be a read error. The chain joins TRBV11-2 to TRBJ2-1, with TRBD1 as a possible D gene (7 bases). The CDR3 extends over 16 amino acids. The germline CDR1 and CDR2 sequences are SGHAT and FQNNGV. CDR3 sequence reads: CANSLDPQGGMFEQFF. The CDR3 DNA reads TGTGCCAACAGCTTAGATCCCCAGGGGGGTATGTTTGAGCAGTTCTTC.

The V call is TRBV6-2 or TRBV6-3, the J call TRBJ2-5; the D gene is possibly TRBD2 (7 bases). There are 15 residues in the CDR3. From germline, CDR1 is MNHEY and CDR2 SVGEGT. Trimming stripped 1 base from V and 4 bases from J, with 13 bases between. Here the CDR3 DNA reads TGTGCCAGCAGTTACTTGAGGGGGGGAAGAGAGACCCAGTACTTC. Protein product: CASSYLRGGRETQYF.

V and J are TRBV27 and TRBJ2-3; 10 nucleotides line up with TRBD2. Per germline, CDR1 MNHEY and CDR2 SMNVEV (reference sequence). Trimming at V came to 5 bases and at J to 2 bases, leaving 4 bases not matched to a gene. CDR3 length: 15 residues. The CDR3, as DNA: TGTGCCAGCAGTGAACTAGCGGGGTTCACAGATACGCAGTATTTT. Protein sequence: CASSELAGFTDTQYF.

This chain joins TRBV10-2 and TRBJ1-2; 11 nucleotides match TRBD1. The V and J ends lost 4 bases and 7 bases, in that order; junction bases with no gene match: 11. Germline CDR1 and CDR2: WSHSY and SAAADI. The CDR3 loop spans 16 amino acids. CDR3 nucleotide sequence: TGCGCCAGCAGTGCATACTTCGGACAGGGGGCAAGTGGCTACACCTTC. This encodes CASSAYFGQGASGYTF.

In its sample, this clonotype was seen many times. The chain is built from TRBV6-2 or TRBV6-3 and TRBJ1-3; D remains unclear. Germline CDR1 MNHEY, CDR2 SVGEGT. Trimming removed 8 bases at V and 2 bases at J, with 10 bases between. There are 13 residues in the CDR3. DNA for the CDR3: TGTGCCAGCGGGAACTCTCCTGGAAACACCATATATTTT. Its protein product is CASGNSPGNTIYF.

This clonotype was recorded a few times. This chain uses TRBV10-3 with TRBJ1-1; possibly TRBD1 for D (5 bases). V dropped 6 bases and J dropped 10 bases, with 12 bases sitting between them. This CDR3 is 11 amino acids long. The germline CDR1 and CDR2 sequences are ENHRY and SYGVKD. CDR3 sequence: CAIRGGDGAFF. The CDR3 nucleotides read TGTGCCATCAGGGGTGGGGACGGAGCTTTCTTT.

The chain employs TRBV6-6 and TRBJ2-3; D might be TRBD2 (5 bases). V lost 6 bases and J 0 bases, leaving 22 bases between the germline ends. This CDR3 is built from 18 residues. Germline CDR1 is MNHNY and CDR2 is SVGAGI (reference sequence). CDR3 DNA sequence: TGTGCCAGCAGAATCACCTCAGCAGCCGGGGTTAGCACAGATACGCAGTATTTT. It translates to CASRITSAAGVSTDTQYF.

The chain has TRBV28 and TRBJ2-4; no clear D. The CDR3 runs to 14 residues. Trimming removed 6 bases from V and 7 bases from J, with 16 bases in between. CDR1 is MDHEN, CDR2 SYDVKM, per germline. CDR3 protein: CASRSPVLLNIQYF. The CDR3 DNA sequence: TGTGCCAGCAGGTCCCCCGTACTCCTCAACATTCAGTACTTC.

This clonotype has only a few counts. V usage is TRBV28 and J usage is TRBJ1-1; D is ambiguous. Germline-derived CDR1 and CDR2 are MDHEN and SYDVKM. This CDR3 is 14 amino acids long. The V gene lost 7 bases and the J gene lost 1 base, with 13 bases spanning the gap. CDR3 residues: CASKVGGRNTEAFF. CDR3 DNA: TGTGCCAGCAAGGTGGGAGGGAGGAACACTGAAGCTTTCTTT.

The J gene is TRBJ2-7, the V gene TRBV6-2 or TRBV6-3, with D uncertain. The CDR3 is 14 amino acids. The ends were cut back, 6 bases at V and 4 bases at J, with 16 bases in the middle. Germline assignment: CDR1 MNHEY and CDR2 SVGEGT. CDR3 protein: CASSQLYDKYEQYV. CDR3 coding DNA: TGTGCCAGCAGCCAACTTTATGATAAATACGAGCAGTACGTC.

This clonotype has more than one count but fewer than ten. This chain connects TRBV2 to TRBJ1-6; D is perhaps TRBD1 (6 bases). Trimming removed 3 bases at V and 8 bases at J, with 11 bases between. CDR1 is SNHLY and CDR2 is FYNNEI in the germline V gene. The CDR3 is made up of 14 amino acids. In nucleotides, the CDR3 is TGTGCCAGCAGTGATGAGGGGGACTATTCACCCCTCCACTTT. Translated: CASSDEGDYSPLHF.

This clonotype was seen a few times. The gene calls are TRBV11-2 and TRBJ2-1; no definite D call. The CDR3 totals 14 residues. From germline, CDR1 is SGHAT and CDR2 FQNNGV. V lost 1 base, J lost 4 bases, and 8 bases lay in between. CDR3 sequence (DNA): TGTGCCAGCAGCTTAGGGGCCGTATACAATGAGCAGTTCTTC. Translated: CASSLGAVYNEQFF.

Only a few counts were recorded for this clonotype. V usage is TRBV27 and J usage is TRBJ1-5; TRBD1 is a possible D gene (5 bases). CDR1 is MNHEY, CDR2 SMNVEV, per germline (reference sequence). Trimming left V 5 bases short and J 9 bases short, with 17 bases between. The CDR3 is made up of 14 amino acids. CDR3 DNA: TGTGCCAGCAGTGTGGCCGTAGGGGATCGGCCCCAGCATTTT. Protein sequence: CASSVAVGDRPQHF.

This chain links TRBV12-3 or TRBV12-4 with TRBJ2-7; 10 nucleotides line up with TRBD2. The CDR3 totals 15 residues. V was clipped by 8 bases and J by 1 base; unmatched bases: 8. The CDR3 sequence: CASVIWTSGSYEQYF. The CDR3 DNA reads as TGTGCCAGCGTTATCTGGACTAGCGGTTCCTACGAGCAGTACTTC.

This clonotype was detected a few times. The gene calls are TRBV9 and TRBJ2-3, with D unclear. The CDR3 runs to 13 residues. Germline V gene data show CDR1 as SGDLS and CDR2 as YYNGEE. V lost 2 bases, J lost 5 bases, and 9 bases lay in between. This chain's CDR3 is CASSVIVEDTQYF. The CDR3 DNA sequence: TGTGCCAGCAGCGTGATAGTCGAAGATACGCAGTATTTT.

Note on this clonotype: At one end the junction does not follow the germline gene, possibly because of a read error. In DNA, the CDR3 is TGTGCCACCGAGCGGGAGAGCACAGATGCGCAGTATTTT. This translates into CATERESTDAQYF. This chain links TRBV6-1 with TRBJ2-3, with TRBD2 matching 8 bases. Germline lookup yields CDR1 MNHNS and CDR2 SASEGT. This CDR3 is 13 amino acids long.

The chain recombines TRBV7-9 with TRBJ1-1, with D uncertain. CDR3 size: 14 residues. CDR1 is SEHNR and CDR2 is FQNEAQ in the germline V gene (reference sequence). Trimming left V 8 bases short and J 7 bases short, with 20 bases between. The CDR3, as DNA: TGTGCCAGCGGCCCCCCGGATGCGCCATTTGAAGCTTTCTTT. Amino acid sequence: CASGPPDAPFEAFF.